One and the same sample provided the 31 T cell receptor beta chains below, sequenced in a study of blood T cell repertoires in COVID-19. Method: immunoSEQ multiplex PCR; TCRdb's copy keeps in-frame clones and lacks some. The data hold a few hundred thousand clones, with about 86% observed a single time. Sequencing was done on a sample of peripheral blood. Source of these receptors: a man in his fifties or sixties with acute or convalescent COVID-19.

V is TRBV20-1 and J is TRBJ1-2; D is unresolved. Germline assignment: CDR1 DFQATT and CDR2 SNEGSKA (reference sequence). The germline V and J ends were trimmed by 3 bases and 4 bases, with 6 bases remaining between them. This CDR3 spans 11 amino acids. The CDR3 coding sequence is TGCAGTGCTAGTGGCAGCTATGGCTACACCTTC. Its translation: CSASGSYGYTF.

V gene TRBV7-2 combines with J gene TRBJ1-4; D gene ambiguous. The CDR3 contains 13 residues. V was clipped by 2 bases and J by 16 bases, with 17 bases between them. Germline CDR1 is SGHTA and CDR2 is FQGNSA. Written as DNA, the CDR3 is TGTGCCAGCAGCTTAACCTTCGCGAATGGGCCGTTTTTT. It yields the protein CASSLTFANGPFF. The full variable domain, in which reference TRBV7-2 and TRBJ1-4 provide the parts outside the CDR3, is GAGVSQSPSNKVTEKGKDVELRCDPISGHTALYWYRQSLGQGLEFLIYFQGNSAPDKSGLPSDRFSAERTGGSVSTLTIQRTQQEDSAVYLCASSLTFANGPFFGSGTQLSVL.

The chain employs TRBV6-5 and TRBJ1-6; 8 bases map to TRBD1. The V and J ends lost 6 bases and 12 bases, in that order; junction bases with no gene match: 13. Germline V gene sequence: CDR1 MNHEY, CDR2 SVGAGI. The CDR3 contains 15 residues. The CDR3 protein is CASSSTQGALGPLHF. The CDR3 DNA is TGTGCCAGCAGCTCAACTCAGGGGGCCCTGGGACCCCTCCACTTT.

This clone has only a few counts. V and J are TRBV7-9 and TRBJ1-4; tentative D call: TRBD1 (6 bases). The CDR3 extends over 16 amino acids. Looked up from germline, CDR1 is SEHNR and CDR2 is FQNEAQ (reference sequence). Trimming cost V 2 bases and J 4 bases, with 14 bases left between them. For the CDR3, the DNA is TGTGCCAGCAGCTTACAATTCGGACAGCGTAATGAAAAACTGTTTTTT. This codes for CASSLQFGQRNEKLFF.

The CDR3 reads CASTAQAGVYGYTF. The CDR3 nucleotides read TGTGCCAGCACCGCCCAGGCAGGGGTCTATGGCTACACCTTC. The genes are TRBV28 and TRBJ1-2; TRBD1 is a possible D gene (6 bases). Trimming pared 7 bases from V and 4 bases from J, leaving 16 bases between. CDR3 length: 14 residues. Per the germline V gene, CDR1 is MDHEN and CDR2 is SYDVKM.

This chain uses TRBV9 with TRBJ2-3; D might be TRBD1 (6 bases). Germline V CDR1 and CDR2: SGDLS, YYNGEE. The V and J ends lost 3 bases and 2 bases respectively, with 10 bases between them. The length of the CDR3 is 14 residues. The CDR3 nucleotides read TGTGCCAGCAGCGAAGACAGGAACACAGATACGCAGTATTTT. It translates to CASSEDRNTDTQYF.

The chain uses TRBV4-2 and TRBJ1-1; D is possibly TRBD1 (5 bases). Looked up from germline, CDR1 is LGHNA and CDR2 is YNFKEQ. The length of the CDR3 is 14 residues. Trimming removed 0 bases at V and 4 bases at J, with 9 bases between. CDR3 DNA sequence: TGTGCCAGCAGCCAAGACGGGACTGGCACTGAAGCTTTCTTT. This gives the protein CASSQDGTGTEAFF.

The chain combines TRBV28 with TRBJ2-7, with 8 positions matching TRBD2. The CDR3 contains 14 residues. Trimming removed 5 bases from V and 5 bases from J; junction bases left unmatched: 8. CDR1 is MDHEN and CDR2 is SYDVKM in the germline V gene. Here the CDR3 reads CASSRSGGPNEQYF. The CDR3 bases are TGTGCCAGCAGTAGGTCGGGAGGGCCCAACGAGCAGTACTTC. The whole variable domain, filled in from reference TRBV28 and TRBJ2-7, reads DVKVTQSSRYLVKRTGEKVFLECVQDMDHENMFWYRQDPGLGLRLIYFSYDVKMKEKGDIPEGYSVSREKKERFSLILESASTNQTSMYLCASSRSGGPNEQYFGPGTRLTVT.

The table lists this clone with a count of one. The CDR3 DNA follows: TGTGCCAGCAGTTGGGGTCAACAGGCCAGTTACGAGCAGTACTTC. Translation: CASSWGQQASYEQYF. V usage is TRBV6-5 and J usage is TRBJ2-7; the D gene is possibly TRBD1 (5 bases). The germline CDR1 and CDR2 sequences are MNHEY and SVGAGI. Trimming removed 4 bases from V and 4 bases from J, with 17 bases in between. The CDR3 sequence is 15 residues long.

The rearrangement uses TRBV6-4 and TRBJ2-1, with 8 bases that match TRBD2. V shed 4 bases and J 4 bases; nucleotides not matched to a gene: 6. The CDR3 extends over 15 amino acids. Germline lookup yields CDR1 MRHNA and CDR2 SNTAGT. CDR3 amino acids: CASSVGTRSYNEQFF. CDR3 DNA sequence: TGTGCCAGCAGTGTTGGGACTAGAAGTTACAATGAGCAGTTCTTC.

The chain couples TRBV3-1 (or the pseudogene TRBV3-2) to TRBJ1-1, with TRBD1 matching over 8 bases. The CDR3 covers 16 residues. Per the germline V gene, CDR1 is LGHDT and CDR2 is YNNKEL (reference sequence). Trimming at V came to 4 bases and at J to 1 base, leaving 8 bases not matched to a gene. The CDR3 DNA reads TGTGCCAGCAGCCCATTAGGGGGACAGGAGAACACTGAAGCTTTCTTT. This translates into CASSPLGGQENTEAFF.

The chain employs TRBV27 and TRBJ2-1; the match to TRBD2 covers 11 bases. CDR1 MNHEY and CDR2 SMNVEV come from the germline V gene (reference sequence). V trimming: 6 bases; J trimming: 6 bases; junction bases outside the gene matches: 7. The CDR3 is 15 residues long. The CDR3 loop reads CASSHGLAGRNEQFF. CDR3 nucleotides: TGTGCCAGCAGCCACGGACTAGCGGGCCGCAATGAGCAGTTCTTC.

The chain recombines TRBV19 with TRBJ1-4; 7 bases are shared with TRBD1. The CDR3 covers 16 residues. J lost 4 bases, V lost 5 bases, and 10 bases had no gene match. The germline CDR1 and CDR2 sequences are LNHDA and SQIVND (reference sequence). This CDR3 reads CASSPTSGTVNEKLFF. For the CDR3, the DNA is TGTGCCAGTAGTCCTACCTCCGGGACAGTTAATGAAAAACTGTTTTTT. Drawing the rest from reference TRBV19 and TRBJ1-4, the complete variable domain is DGGITQSPKYLFRKEGQNVTLSCEQNLNHDAMYWYRQDPGQGLRLIYYSQIVNDFQKGDIAEGYSVSREKKESFPLTVTSAQKNPTAFYLCASSPTSGTVNEKLFFGSGTQLSVL.

This clone was seen a single time. The rearrangement links TRBV3-1 (or the pseudogene TRBV3-2) to TRBJ2-5, with TRBD2 as a possible D gene (6 bases). V dropped 0 bases and J dropped 4 bases, with 12 bases sitting between them. There are 15 residues in the CDR3. The germline V gene has CDR1 LGHDT and CDR2 YNNKEL (reference sequence). Here the CDR3 reads CASSQDGGGVETQYF. The CDR3 bases are TGTGCCAGCAGCCAAGATGGTGGCGGGGTAGAGACCCAGTACTTC.

The chain recombines TRBV11-3 with TRBJ2-7, with D possibly matching TRBD2 (6 bases). Between the trimmed V and J ends, which lost 6 bases and 3 bases, there was a span of 15 bases. CDR1 SGHNT and CDR2 YENEEA come from the germline V gene. There are 14 residues in the CDR3. The CDR3: CASSQVGRGYEQYF. The CDR3 nucleotides are TGTGCCAGCAGTCAAGTTGGGCGGGGCTACGAGCAGTACTTC.

The chain couples TRBV7-8 to TRBJ2-6; the D gene is possibly TRBD2 (5 bases). Germline assignment: CDR1 SGHVS and CDR2 FQNEAQ. V dropped 7 bases and J dropped 4 bases, with 11 bases sitting between them. This CDR3 region has 14 residues. The CDR3 DNA sequence: TGTGCCAGCAACCTCGGGGTGGGGGCCAACGTCCTGACTTTC. It codes for CASNLGVGANVLTF. The whole variable domain, remainder taken from reference TRBV7-8 and TRBJ2-6, is GAGVSQSPRYKVAKRGQDVALRCDPISGHVSLFWYQQALGQGPEFLTYFQNEAQLDKSGLPSDRFFAERPEGSVSTLKIQRTQQEDSAVYLCASNLGVGANVLTFGAGSRLTVL.

V gene TRBV4-3 combines with J gene TRBJ2-7; 11 bases agree with TRBD2. V shed 0 bases and J 1 base; nucleotides not matched to a gene: 11. The CDR3 covers 19 residues. The germline gives CDR1 LGHNA, CDR2 YSLEER. CDR3 in DNA: TGCGCCAGCAGCCAAGAGAGGCGGCTAGCGGGAGGTACTTCCTACGAGCAGTACTTC. Protein sequence: CASSQERRLAGGTSYEQYF.

The gene calls are TRBV29-1 and TRBJ1-2; 7 bases are a match to TRBD1. CDR3 length: 12 residues. Looked up from germline, CDR1 is SQVTM and CDR2 is ANQGSEA. Trimming at V came to 8 bases and at J to 6 bases, leaving 9 bases not matched to a gene. The chain's CDR3 is CSLTTGIDGYTF. The CDR3 nucleotides are TGCAGCCTAACGACAGGGATCGATGGCTACACCTTC.

This chain connects TRBV6-6 to TRBJ2-7; tentatively, D is TRBD1 (6 bases). The ends were cut back, 6 bases at V and 3 bases at J, with 15 bases in the middle. In germline, CDR1 is MNHNY, CDR2 SVGAGI (reference sequence). This CDR3 is 14 amino acids long. For the CDR3, the DNA is TGTGCCAGCAGCCCCCCGGGACACGGCTACGAGCAGTACTTC. Protein: CASSPPGHGYEQYF.

Written as DNA, the CDR3 is TGCGCCAGCAGCTTACAGGGAATCACCGGGGAGCTGTTTTTT. It yields the protein CASSLQGITGELFF. The rearrangement joins TRBV5-1 to TRBJ2-2; D possibly corresponds to TRBD1 (6 bases). The CDR3 is made up of 14 amino acids. Germline V gene lookup returns CDR1 SGHRS and CDR2 YFSETQ. V lost 2 bases to trimming and J lost 4 bases, with 9 bases between them.

This clone was detected once. This sequence joins TRBV11-3 and TRBJ1-3; D remains unclear. The germline V and J ends were trimmed by 5 bases and 4 bases, with 15 bases remaining between them. The CDR3 length is 15 residues. Germline CDR1 and CDR2: SGHNT and YENEEA. The CDR3 region has the DNA TGTGCCAGCAGCCTCTCGGGAGTTACGGGAAACACCATATATTTT. Protein product: CASSLSGVTGNTIYF.

The chain has TRBV7-2 and TRBJ1-2, with TRBD1 as a possible D gene (6 bases). Germline CDR1 is SGHTA and CDR2 is FQGNSA. Trimming took 5 bases from V and 4 from J, leaving 11 bases between them. The CDR3 spans 13 residues. CDR3: CASSRPGAYGYTF. The CDR3 DNA is TGTGCCAGCAGCCGCCCAGGGGCCTATGGCTACACCTTC.

The sample holds a few counts of this clone. CDR3 nucleotide sequence: TGTGCCAGCAGCTTAAGAGGGGGTGAGGGCAATGAGCAGTTCTTC. This encodes CASSLRGGEGNEQFF. V is TRBV7-6 and J is TRBJ2-1; possibly TRBD1 for D (6 bases). V was trimmed by 2 bases and J by 6 bases, leaving 14 bases between them. CDR3 length equals 15 residues. Per the germline V gene, CDR1 is SGHVS and CDR2 is FNYEAQ.

The genes are TRBV6-1 and TRBJ2-7; 8 bases fit TRBD2. The J segment lost 9 bases and the V segment lost 4 bases, leaving 17 bases of the junction unmatched. CDR3 length equals 16 residues. CDR1 and CDR2 (germline): MNHNS, SASEGT. The CDR3 loop reads CASSVSSGREPTRQYF. CDR3 sequence (DNA): TGTGCCAGCAGTGTATCTAGCGGGCGTGAACCTACGAGGCAGTACTTC.

This clone has a handful of counts. The chain employs TRBV10-3 and TRBJ2-7, with 7 bases identical to TRBD1. The V and J ends lost 6 bases and 7 bases, in that order; junction bases with no gene match: 9. The CDR3 extends over 13 amino acids. Per germline, CDR1 ENHRY and CDR2 SYGVKD. This chain's CDR3 is CAIRPGTVSEQYF. The CDR3 region has the DNA TGTGCCATCAGACCCGGGACAGTCTCGGAGCAGTACTTC.

V and J are TRBV5-1 and TRBJ2-5; 7 positions match TRBD1. The CDR3 is made up of 14 amino acids. V dropped 5 bases and J dropped 3; count of bases not matched to a gene: 7. Germline CDR1 SGHRS, CDR2 YFSETQ. CDR3 loop: CASSSTGTEETQYF. The CDR3, as DNA: TGCGCCAGCAGTTCGACCGGGACAGAAGAGACCCAGTACTTC.

The rearrangement joins TRBV28 to TRBJ1-6; D gene unclear. The V end lost 6 bases, the J end lost 5 bases, and 17 bases lay between the germline ends. This CDR3 has 16 residues. CDR1 and CDR2 (germline): MDHEN, SYDVKM. The CDR3 coding sequence is TGTGCCAGCAGACTTCCGGGAAATTTTGATAATTCACCCCTCCACTTT. This translates into CASRLPGNFDNSPLHF.

The chain uses TRBV6-6 and TRBJ2-5; maybe TRBD1 (5 bases). There are 15 residues in the CDR3. The V gene lost 8 bases and the J gene lost 5 bases, with 21 bases spanning the gap. Per germline, CDR1 MNHNY and CDR2 SVGAGI (reference sequence). The CDR3 reads CASGPTGSGMETQYF. The CDR3 DNA sequence: TGTGCCAGCGGGCCCACAGGTTCGGGTATGGAGACCCAGTACTTC.

V usage is TRBV7-9 and J usage is TRBJ1-1; no clear D gene. V lost 5 bases, J lost 3 bases, and 7 bases lay in between. The CDR3 is 12 residues long. Per germline, CDR1 SEHNR and CDR2 FQNEAQ (reference sequence). The CDR3 spells CASSHGDTEAFF. The CDR3 DNA sequence: TGTGCCAGCAGCCACGGGGACACTGAAGCTTTCTTT.

This chain uses TRBV24-1 with TRBJ2-5; TRBD1 matches at 10 bases. Per the germline V gene, CDR1 is KGHDR and CDR2 is SFDVKD. The CDR3 is 16 amino acids. V lost 5 bases to trimming and J lost 5 bases; unmatched junction nucleotides: 10. The CDR3 DNA reads TGTGCCACCAGTGCGATTTTTGGGACAGGGGACGAGACCCAGTACTTC. Amino acids: CATSAIFGTGDETQYF.

The chain joins TRBV14 to TRBJ2-7, with 11 nucleotides matching TRBD2. The CDR3 spans 15 residues. Germline trimming cut 4 bases from V and 5 bases from J; bases unmatched to any gene: 7. Looked up from germline, CDR1 is SGHDN and CDR2 is FVKESK. The CDR3 loop is CASSPPLAGVNEQYF. In DNA form, the CDR3 reads TGTGCCAGCAGCCCCCCACTAGCGGGAGTGAACGAGCAGTACTTC.